This TCR beta chain was observed in a study of blood T cell repertoires in COVID-19. Study-level background: Acute-phase and convalescent COVID-19 samples originated in the United States, Italy and Spain. PBMCs, B-cell-depleted T cells, or T cells provided the cDNA or gDNA that made up the material.

Original processing notes: Nucleated cell counts were estimated from reference gene primer amplification. Assay: immunoSEQ multiplex PCR; the TCRdb copy retains only in-frame clones and omits some. The DNA was the basis for D and trimming; V, J and clone size are from that table. Counted here are roughly 32,000 clones, about nine tenths occurring once; the ten biggest clones make up about 14%. This receptor was identified in a man in his 60s with active COVID-19. The specimen sequenced was peripheral blood.

The CDR3 reads CASSQDQLAGSVDEQFF. DNA of the CDR3: TGCGCCAGCAGCCAAGATCAACTAGCGGGATCGGTTGATGAGCAGTTCTTC. V and J are TRBV4-3 and TRBJ2-1; 10 positions agree with TRBD2. CDR1 and CDR2 from the germline V gene are LGHNA and YSLEER. The CDR3 contains 17 residues. Trimming cost V 0 bases and J 8 bases; bases outside gene matches: 10.